The 16 T cell receptor beta chains in this list originate from one sample, sequenced in a study of T cells after somatic rescue of genetic block. TCRdb keeps only in-frame clones here, not all; method: immunoSEQ multiplex PCR. The table shows about 68,000 clones, with 80% to 95% occurring only once. The sequenced sample consisted of peripheral blood mononuclear cells (PBMCs). The receptors were gathered from a man aged 35-49 years.

This clone was observed a handful of times. The genes are TRBV6-1 and TRBJ1-1; no definite D call. V was cut by 4 bases and J by 3 bases, with 9 bases left in between. The CDR3 covers 13 residues. Looked up from germline, CDR1 is MNHNS and CDR2 is SASEGT. The CDR3 DNA reads as TGTGCCAGCAGTGCAAACAGAGACACTGAAGCTTTCTTT. Protein: CASSANRDTEAFF.

CDR3 nucleotide sequence: TGTGCCATCAGTGAGTTAGGGGCAGGACTCTCTGGAAACACCATATATTTT. Translating gives CAISELGAGLSGNTIYF. The J gene is TRBJ1-3, the V gene TRBV10-3, with D perhaps TRBD1 (5 bases). The CDR3 is made up of 17 amino acids. V lost 1 base and J 0 bases, leaving 13 bases between the germline ends. Per the germline V gene, CDR1 is ENHRY and CDR2 is SYGVKD.

J is TRBJ1-1 and V is TRBV27; 12 nucleotides align to TRBD1. The germline V gene encodes CDR1 MNHEY and CDR2 SMNVEV (reference sequence). With V trimmed by 1 base and J by 5 bases, 2 bases remained unmatched. This CDR3 has 15 amino acids. This CDR3 reads CASSLWDRGQTEAFF. The CDR3 DNA is TGTGCCAGCAGTTTATGGGACAGGGGGCAAACTGAAGCTTTCTTT.

This chain links TRBV14 with TRBJ1-2; no firm D call. Germline V gene sequence: CDR1 SGHDN, CDR2 FVKESK. This CDR3 contains 14 residues. V was clipped by 0 bases and J by 2 bases, with 7 bases between them. The CDR3 DNA sequence: TGTGCCAGCAGCCAAGATCGGTCAAACTATGGCTACACCTTC. It translates to CASSQDRSNYGYTF. Using reference TRBV14 and TRBJ1-2 for the parts outside the CDR3, the full variable domain is EAGVTQFPSHSVIEKGQTVTLRCDPISGHDNLYWYRRVMGKEIKFLLHFVKESKQDESGMPNNRFLAERTGGTYSTLKVQPAELEDSGVYFCASSQDRSNYGYTFGSGTRLTVV.

In its sample, this clone was seen once. The V call is TRBV19, the J call TRBJ2-4; tentatively, D is TRBD1 (5 bases). CDR3 length: 12 residues. The germline gives CDR1 LNHDA, CDR2 SQIVND (reference sequence). The V and J ends lost 3 bases and 15 bases respectively, with 15 bases between them. The DNA of the CDR3 is TGTGCCAGTAGTATTGTCAGAGGACATATGTACTTC. Its translation is CASSIVRGHMYF.

The chain is built from TRBV6-9 and TRBJ2-7; tentative D call: TRBD2 (6 bases). The V gene's germline CDR1 is MNHGY and CDR2 SVAAGI. The CDR3 is 13 residues long. V gave up 5 bases and J gave up 5 bases, with 13 bases separating them. The CDR3 bases are TGTGCCAGCAGTCGAACTAGCAGGGACGAGCAGTACTTC. Its protein product is CASSRTSRDEQYF.

The genes are TRBV6-5 and TRBJ2-1, with a possible D match to TRBD2 (5 bases). In germline, CDR1 is MNHEY, CDR2 SVGAGI. V was pared by 6 bases and J by 0 bases, with 12 bases between. The length of the CDR3 is 15 residues. This CDR3 is CASRGASSSYNEQFF. CDR3 DNA sequence: TGTGCCAGCAGGGGAGCGTCCAGCTCCTACAATGAGCAGTTCTTC.

The chain employs TRBV6-5 and TRBJ2-7; TRBD1 agrees at 7 bases. Germline V gene data show CDR1 as MNHEY and CDR2 as SVGAGI. This CDR3 comprises 15 residues. The V gene end was trimmed by 6 bases and the J gene end by 2 bases; junction bases not matched to a gene: 10. The CDR3 bases are TGTGCCAGCAGCCGCCGGGACAGAGATGCCTACGAGCAGTACTTC. Translated, it gives CASSRRDRDAYEQYF.

The J gene is TRBJ1-4, the V gene TRBV7-9; TRBD1 matches 7 bases. The V gene's germline CDR1 is SEHNR and CDR2 FQNEAQ (reference sequence). Trimming cost V 7 bases and J 4 bases; bases outside gene matches: 12. The CDR3 runs 16 residues. The CDR3 DNA follows: TGTGCCAGCACCCTCACCAGACAGGGCCGTAATGAAAAACTGTTTTTT. It encodes CASTLTRQGRNEKLFF.

The chain links TRBV4-3 to TRBJ2-7; no reliable D call. Germline values: CDR1 LGHNA, CDR2 YSLEER. The CDR3 length is 15 residues. Between the trimmed V and J ends, which lost 4 bases and 3 bases, there was a span of 16 bases. The CDR3, as DNA: TGCGCCAGCAGCCGAGACGGCACGGAACACTACGAGCAGTACTTC. It yields the protein CASSRDGTEHYEQYF.

The V gene is TRBV5-5, the J gene TRBJ1-6, with D uncertain. The V gene's germline CDR1 is SGHKS and CDR2 YYEKEE (reference sequence). This CDR3 comprises 16 residues. V was trimmed by 4 bases and J by 8 bases, leaving 19 bases between them. The CDR3 DNA follows: TGTGCCAGCAGCCCGAATGGGGATCTATATTATTCACCCCTCCACTTT. Its translation is CASSPNGDLYYSPLHF.

This clone was counted a single time. The gene calls are TRBV7-6 and TRBJ1-6, with D hard to call. This CDR3 has 14 residues. Germline CDR1 is SGHVS and CDR2 is FNYEAQ. Trimming removed 6 bases at V and 3 bases at J, with 9 bases between. For the CDR3, the DNA is TGTGCCAGCAGGGCAGACAACTATAATTCACCCCTCCACTTT. This sequence encodes CASRADNYNSPLHF.

V gene TRBV19 combines with J gene TRBJ1-1; no clear D gene. This CDR3 is built from 9 residues. Germline V gene sequence: CDR1 LNHDA, CDR2 SQIVND (reference sequence). The V end was cut by 8 bases, the J end by 11 bases, with 9 bases between. CDR3 nucleotides: TGTGCCAGTCATTTCAACGCTTTCTTT. It encodes CASHFNAFF. Drawing the rest from reference TRBV19 and TRBJ1-1, the complete variable domain is DGGITQSPKYLFRKEGQNVTLSCEQNLNHDAMYWYRQDPGQGLRLIYYSQIVNDFQKGDIAEGYSVSREKKESFPLTVTSAQKNPTAFYLCASHFNAFFGQGTRLTVV.

V is TRBV13 and J is TRBJ2-7; 9 bases fit TRBD1. Germline CDR1 reads PRHDT; CDR2 reads FYEKMQ (reference sequence). V lost 5 bases to trimming and J lost 4 bases; unmatched junction nucleotides: 9. The CDR3 is 15 amino acids. This CDR3 is CASSPSGTGRYEQYF. Written as DNA, the CDR3 is TGTGCCAGCAGCCCCTCCGGGACAGGGAGATACGAGCAGTACTTC.

This clone was seen only once. The gene calls are TRBV5-4 and TRBJ2-5; D gene unclear. Germline values: CDR1 SGHNT, CDR2 YYREEE (reference sequence). The CDR3 is 15 residues long. Trimming took off 5 bases at V and 4 bases at J, with 18 bases between the two ends. The CDR3 sequence is CASSLPGNGGETQYF. Written as DNA, the CDR3 is TGTGCCAGCAGTCTTCCTGGCAACGGCGGAGAGACCCAGTACTTC.

The chain employs TRBV5-4 and TRBJ1-2, with 12 nucleotides matching TRBD1. This CDR3 comprises 14 residues. V dropped 6 bases and J dropped 8; count of bases not matched to a gene: 8. CDR1 and CDR2 from the germline V gene are SGHNT and YYREEE (reference sequence). CDR3 coding DNA: TGTGCCAGCAACCCGGGACAGGGGGCAGGGGGCTACACCTTC. Translating it yields CASNPGQGAGGYTF.